The sequence of this T cell receptor (beta chain) was determined in a study of identical twins. This clonotype came up many times. Each CDR3 protein gets one entry after TCRdb re-called the 5' RACE reads with MiXCR. The sample consists of roughly 690,000 distinct CDR3 sequences, 6% to 6.5% of them appearing once. With 3 bases removed from V and 5 bases from J, the gap between germline ends came to 9 bases. The CDR3 has 13 residues. Per the germline V gene, CDR1 is SGHDT and CDR2 is YYEEEE. The origin of this receptor is a man younger than 35 in good health. The gene calls are TRBV5-6 and TRBJ2-1; D not resolved. The sequenced sample was naive T cells sorted from blood. CDR3: CASSWTRHNEQFF. CDR3 DNA: TGTGCCAGCAGCTGGACCAGACACAATGAGCAGTTCTTC.